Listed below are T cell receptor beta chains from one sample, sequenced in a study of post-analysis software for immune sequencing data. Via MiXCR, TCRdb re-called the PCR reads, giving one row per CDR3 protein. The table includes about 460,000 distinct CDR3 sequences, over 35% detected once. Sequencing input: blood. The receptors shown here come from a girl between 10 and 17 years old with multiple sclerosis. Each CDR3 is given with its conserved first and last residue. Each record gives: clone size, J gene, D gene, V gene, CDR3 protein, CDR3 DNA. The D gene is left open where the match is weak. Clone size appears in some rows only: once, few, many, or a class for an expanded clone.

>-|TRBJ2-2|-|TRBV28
CATSGRGELFF
TGTGCCACCTCTGGACGCGGGGAGCTGTTTTTT
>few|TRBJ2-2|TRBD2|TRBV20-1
CSARPRLAGVVTGELFF
TGCAGTGCTAGGCCCCGACTAGCGGGAGTTGTCACCGGGGAGCTGTTTTTT
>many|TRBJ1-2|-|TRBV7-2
CASSPVGRGGYGYTF
TGTGCCAGCAGCCCCGTTGGGCGGGGGGGCTATGGCTACACCTTC
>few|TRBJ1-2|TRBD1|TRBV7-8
CASSLSRTGGYDYGYTF
TGTGCCAGCAGCTTAAGTAGGACAGGGGGATATGACTATGGCTACACCTTC
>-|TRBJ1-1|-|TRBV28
CASSLTGTEAFF
TGTGCCAGCAGCTTAACAGGGACTGAAGCTTTCTTT
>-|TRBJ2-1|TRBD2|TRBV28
CASSLRGLAGVVQQFF
TGTGCCAGCAGTTTAAGAGGACTAGCGGGAGTGGTCCAGCAGTTCTTC
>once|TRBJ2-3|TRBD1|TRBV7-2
CASSRAPGGADTQYF
TGTGCCAGCAGCCGAGCCCCAGGGGGCGCAGATACGCAGTATTTT
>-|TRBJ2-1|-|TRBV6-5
CASSFRRWGSDEQFF
TGTGCCAGCAGTTTTAGACGGTGGGGTAGCGATGAGCAGTTCTTC
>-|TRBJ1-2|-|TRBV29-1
CSVEDLQHYGYTF
TGCAGCGTTGAAGATCTACAGCACTATGGTTACACCTTC
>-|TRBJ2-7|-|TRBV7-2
CASTPRNGGSYEQYF
TGTGCCAGCACCCCGAGGAACGGTGGGTCCTACGAGCAGTACTTC
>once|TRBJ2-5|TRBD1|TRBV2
CASSRDRGRSSQETQYF
TGTGCCAGCAGTCGGGACAGGGGGCGATCGAGCCAAGAGACCCAGTACTTC
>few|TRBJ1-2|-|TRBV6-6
CASQEGGYGYTF
TGTGCCAGCCAGGAGGGAGGCTATGGCTACACCTTC
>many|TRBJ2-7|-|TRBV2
CASSESSYEQYF
TGTGCCAGCAGCGAGAGCTCCTACGAGCAGTACTTC
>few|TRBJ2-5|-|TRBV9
CASSVVSGADEQYF
TGTGCCAGCAGCGTAGTGTCGGGGGCGGATGAGCAGTACTTC
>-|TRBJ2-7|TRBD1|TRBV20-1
CSATSPDRVNDEQYF
TGCAGTGCCACGAGCCCGGACAGGGTGAACGACGAGCAGTACTTC
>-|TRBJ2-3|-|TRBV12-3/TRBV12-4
CASSPLVIRDLKTQYF
TGTGCCAGCAGCCCTTTAGTGATCAGGGATCTAAAGACGCAGTATTTT
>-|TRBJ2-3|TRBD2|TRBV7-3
CASSPGGSPDTQYF
TGTGCCAGCAGCCCAGGCGGGAGCCCAGATACGCAGTATTTT
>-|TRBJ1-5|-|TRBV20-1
CSAIAGASQPQHF
TGCAGTGCTATAGCAGGGGCTAGTCAGCCCCAGCATTTT
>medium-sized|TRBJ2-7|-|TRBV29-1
CSVPGQGGSYEQYF
TGCAGCGTCCCCGGGCAGGGTGGGTCCTACGAGCAGTACTTC
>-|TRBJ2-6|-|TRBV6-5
CASSYSGGSGANVLTF
TGTGCCAGCAGTTACTCAGGGGGCTCTGGGGCCAACGTCCTGACTTTC
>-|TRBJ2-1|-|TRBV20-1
CSAKTSSVLLHEQFF
TGCAGTGCAAAAACCTCTAGCGTATTGCTCCATGAGCAGTTCTTC
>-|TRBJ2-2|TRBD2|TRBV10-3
CANAAASGTNTGELFF
TGTGCCAACGCGGCGGCTAGCGGGACAAACACCGGGGAGCTGTTTTTT
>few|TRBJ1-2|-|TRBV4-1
CASSQDGGQGYTF
TGCGCCAGCAGCCAAGACGGAGGGCAGGGCTACACCTTC
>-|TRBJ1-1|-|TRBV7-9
CASSWGTGKGTEAFF
TGTGCCAGCAGCTGGGGCACAGGGAAAGGAACTGAAGCTTTCTTT
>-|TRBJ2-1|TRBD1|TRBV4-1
CASSPEGAGTGFNEQFF
TGCGCCAGCAGCCCGGAAGGAGCCGGGACAGGGTTCAATGAGCAGTTCTTC
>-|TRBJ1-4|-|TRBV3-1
CASSQAGKGLATNEKLFF
TGTGCCAGCAGCCAAGCAGGGAAGGGGCTGGCAACTAATGAAAAACTGTTTTTT
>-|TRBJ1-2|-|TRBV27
CASSLSGGLYTF
TGTGCCAGCAGTTTATCGGGGGGCCTCTACACCTTC
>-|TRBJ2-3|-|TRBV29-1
CSVEWRSTDTQYF
TGCAGCGTTGAATGGAGGTCCACAGATACGCAGTATTTT
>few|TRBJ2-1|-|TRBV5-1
CASSPTGGGRASYNEQFF
TGCGCCAGCAGCCCGACAGGGGGCGGGAGGGCTTCCTACAATGAGCAGTTCTTC
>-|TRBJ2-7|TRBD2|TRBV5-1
CASSGSSGASYNEQYF
TGCGCCAGCAGCGGGTCTAGCGGGGCCTCCTACAATGAGCAGTACTTC
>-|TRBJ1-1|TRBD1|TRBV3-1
CASSQRDRGSFF
TGTGCCAGCAGCCAACGGGACAGGGGATCTTTCTTT
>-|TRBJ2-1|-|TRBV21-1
CASSKGGGGVYNEQFF
TGTGCCAGCAGCAAAGGCGGGGGTGGGGTCTACAATGAGCAGTTCTTC
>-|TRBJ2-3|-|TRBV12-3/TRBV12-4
CASSLFGGVSTDTQYF
TGTGCCAGCAGTTTATTCGGCGGGGTTAGCACAGATACGCAGTATTTT
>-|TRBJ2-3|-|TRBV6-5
CASSYSSGTDTQYF
TGTGCCAGCAGTTACTCTAGTGGCACAGATACGCAGTATTTT
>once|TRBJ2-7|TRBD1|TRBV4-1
CASSEIPGQGFEQYF
TGCGCCAGCAGCGAAATACCGGGACAGGGGTTCGAGCAGTACTTC
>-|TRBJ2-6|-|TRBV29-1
CSIQPSGANVLIF
TGCAGCATACAGCCCTCTGGGGCCAACGTCCTGATTTTC
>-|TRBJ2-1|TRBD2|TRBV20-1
CSAISSGQGDNEQFF
TGCAGTGCCATAAGTAGCGGGCAAGGGGACAATGAGCAGTTCTTC
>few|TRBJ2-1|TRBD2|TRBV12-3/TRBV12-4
CASSLRGAGGSEQFF
TGTGCCAGCAGTTTACGGGGAGCGGGAGGTAGTGAGCAGTTCTTC